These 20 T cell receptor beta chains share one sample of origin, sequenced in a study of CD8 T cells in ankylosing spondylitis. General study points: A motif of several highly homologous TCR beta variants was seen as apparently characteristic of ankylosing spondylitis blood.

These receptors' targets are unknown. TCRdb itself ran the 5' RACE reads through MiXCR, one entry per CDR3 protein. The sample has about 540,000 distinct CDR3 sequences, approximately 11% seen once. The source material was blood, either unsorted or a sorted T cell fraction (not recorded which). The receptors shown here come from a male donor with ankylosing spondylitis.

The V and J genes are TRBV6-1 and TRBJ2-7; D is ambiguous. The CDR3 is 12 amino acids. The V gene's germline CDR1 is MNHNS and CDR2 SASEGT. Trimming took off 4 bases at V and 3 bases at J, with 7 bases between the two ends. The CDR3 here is CASSGPFYEQYF. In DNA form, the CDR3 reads TGTGCCAGCAGTGGGCCTTTCTACGAGCAGTACTTC.

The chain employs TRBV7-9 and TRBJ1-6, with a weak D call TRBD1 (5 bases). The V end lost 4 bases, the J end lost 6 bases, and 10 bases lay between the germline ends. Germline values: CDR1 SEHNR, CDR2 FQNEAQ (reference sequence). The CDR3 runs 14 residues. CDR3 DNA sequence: TGTGCCAGCAGCTGGGGCATGAGTAATTCACCCCTCCACTTT. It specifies CASSWGMSNSPLHF.

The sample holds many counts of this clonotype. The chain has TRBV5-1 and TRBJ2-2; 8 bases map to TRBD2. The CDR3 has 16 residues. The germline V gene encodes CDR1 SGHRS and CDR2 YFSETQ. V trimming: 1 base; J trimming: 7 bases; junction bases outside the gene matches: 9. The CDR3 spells CASSLNRGRSGGELFF. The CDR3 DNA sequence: TGCGCCAGCAGCTTGAATCGCGGGAGGTCCGGCGGGGAGCTGTTTTTT. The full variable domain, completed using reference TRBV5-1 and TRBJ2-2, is KAGVTQTPRYLIKTRGQQVTLSCSPISGHRSVSWYQQTPGQGLQFLFEYFSETQRNKGNFPGRFSGRQFSNSRSEMNVSTLELGDSALYLCASSLNRGRSGGELFFGEGSRLTVL.

The CDR3 DNA sequence: TGTGCCAGCAGGCGGACCGGAGCGGGAGTGAGAAATGAGCAGTTCTTC. It translates to CASRRTGAGVRNEQFF. The chain combines TRBV3-1 with TRBJ2-1; 8 positions match TRBD2. This CDR3 contains 16 residues. The germline V gene encodes CDR1 LGHDT and CDR2 YNNKEL (reference sequence). The V gene end was trimmed by 6 bases and the J gene end by 7 bases; junction bases not matched to a gene: 14.

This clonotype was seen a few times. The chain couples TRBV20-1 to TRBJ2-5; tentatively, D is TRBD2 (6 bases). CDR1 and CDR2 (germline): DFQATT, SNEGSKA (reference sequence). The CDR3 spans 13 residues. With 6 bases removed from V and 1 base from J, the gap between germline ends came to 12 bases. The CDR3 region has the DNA TGCAGTGCCAATGGACTACTCCAAGAGACCCAGTACTTC. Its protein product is CSANGLLQETQYF.

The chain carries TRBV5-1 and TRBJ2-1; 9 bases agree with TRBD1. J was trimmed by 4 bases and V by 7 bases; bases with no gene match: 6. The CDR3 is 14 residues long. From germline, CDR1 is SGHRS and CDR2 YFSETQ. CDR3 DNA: TGCGCCAGCCACATTGACAGGGGGTACAATGAGCAGTTCTTC. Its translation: CASHIDRGYNEQFF.

CDR3 region: CAWSLDSYNEQFF. The CDR3 DNA is TGTGCCTGGAGCCTGGACAGCTACAATGAGCAGTTCTTC. The chain links TRBV30 to TRBJ2-1; possibly TRBD1 for D (6 bases). Germline loops: CDR1 GTSNPN, CDR2 SVGIG (reference sequence). There are 13 residues in the CDR3. V lost 3 bases to trimming and J lost 3 bases, with 9 bases between them. Supplemented by reference TRBV30 and TRBJ2-1, the full variable domain reads SQTIHQWPATLVQPVGSPLSLECTVEGTSNPNLYWYRQAAGRGLQLLFYSVGIGQISSEVPQNLSASRPQDRQFILSSKKLLLSDSGFYLCAWSLDSYNEQFFGPGTRLTVL.

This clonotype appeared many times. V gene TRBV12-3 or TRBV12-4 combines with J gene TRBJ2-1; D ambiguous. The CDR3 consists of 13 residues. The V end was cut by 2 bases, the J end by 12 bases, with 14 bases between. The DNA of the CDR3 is TGTGCCAGCAGTTTATCCCAAACTATGGGGCAGTTCTTC. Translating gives CASSLSQTMGQFF.

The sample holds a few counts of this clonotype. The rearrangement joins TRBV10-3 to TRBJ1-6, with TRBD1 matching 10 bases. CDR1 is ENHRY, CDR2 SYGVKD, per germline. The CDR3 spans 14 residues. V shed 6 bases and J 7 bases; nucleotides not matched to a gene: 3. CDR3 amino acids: CAISGQGGNSPLHF. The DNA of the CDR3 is TGTGCCATCAGCGGACAGGGGGGCAATTCACCCCTCCACTTT.

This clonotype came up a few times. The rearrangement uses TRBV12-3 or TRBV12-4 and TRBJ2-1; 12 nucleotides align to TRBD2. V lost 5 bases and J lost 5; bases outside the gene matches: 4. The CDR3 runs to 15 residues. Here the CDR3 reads CASSRLAGVNNEQFF. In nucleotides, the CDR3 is TGTGCCAGCAGTAGACTAGCGGGAGTAAACAATGAGCAGTTCTTC.

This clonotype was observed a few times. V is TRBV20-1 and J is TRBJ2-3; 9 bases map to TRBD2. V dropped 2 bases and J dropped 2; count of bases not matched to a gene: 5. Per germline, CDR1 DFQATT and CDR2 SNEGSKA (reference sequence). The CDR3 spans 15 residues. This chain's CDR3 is CSARRLAVNTDTQYF. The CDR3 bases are TGCAGTGCTAGAAGACTAGCGGTAAACACAGATACGCAGTATTTT.

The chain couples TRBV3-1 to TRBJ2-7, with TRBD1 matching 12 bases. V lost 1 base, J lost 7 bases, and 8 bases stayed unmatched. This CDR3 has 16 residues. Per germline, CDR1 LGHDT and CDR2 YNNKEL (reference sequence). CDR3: CASSQVGTGGSGEQYF. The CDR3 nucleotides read TGTGCCAGCAGCCAAGTTGGGACAGGGGGCTCAGGGGAGCAGTACTTC.

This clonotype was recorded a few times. In nucleotides, the CDR3 is TGCAGTGCTATAGGCTCGACCCCATATAGCAATCAGCCCCAGCATTTT. It is translated as CSAIGSTPYSNQPQHF. The chain links TRBV20-1 to TRBJ1-5, with D unclear. The germline CDR1 and CDR2 sequences are DFQATT and SNEGSKA (reference sequence). Deletions cut 4 bases from V and 0 bases from J, with 16 bases between. This CDR3 region has 16 residues.

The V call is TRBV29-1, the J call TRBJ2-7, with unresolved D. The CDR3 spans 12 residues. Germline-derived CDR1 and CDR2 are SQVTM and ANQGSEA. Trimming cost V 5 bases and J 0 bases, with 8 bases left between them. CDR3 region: CSVIGYSYEQYF. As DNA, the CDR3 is TGCAGCGTTATTGGGTACTCCTACGAGCAGTACTTC.

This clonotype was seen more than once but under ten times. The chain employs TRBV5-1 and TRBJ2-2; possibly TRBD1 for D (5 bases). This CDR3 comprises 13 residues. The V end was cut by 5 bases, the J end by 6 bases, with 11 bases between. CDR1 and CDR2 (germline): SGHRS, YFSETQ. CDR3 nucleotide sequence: TGCGCCAGCAGGAGTCAGGGTCCCGGGGAGCTGTTTTTT. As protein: CASRSQGPGELFF. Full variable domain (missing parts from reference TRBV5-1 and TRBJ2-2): KAGVTQTPRYLIKTRGQQVTLSCSPISGHRSVSWYQQTPGQGLQFLFEYFSETQRNKGNFPGRFSGRQFSNSRSEMNVSTLELGDSALYLCASRSQGPGELFFGEGSRLTVL.

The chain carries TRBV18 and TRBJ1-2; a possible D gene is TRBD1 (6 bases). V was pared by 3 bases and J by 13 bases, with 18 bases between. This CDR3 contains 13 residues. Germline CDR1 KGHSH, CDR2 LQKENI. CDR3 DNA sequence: TGTGCCAGCTCACCGGACAGTGAAGGGAGTTGCACCTTC. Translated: CASSPDSEGSCTF. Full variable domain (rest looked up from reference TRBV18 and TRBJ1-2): NAGVMQNPRHLVRRRGQEARLRCSPMKGHSHVYWYRQLPEEGLKFMVYLQKENIIDESGMPKERFSAEFPKEGPSILRIQQVVRGDSAAYFCASSPDSEGSCTFGSGTRLTVV.

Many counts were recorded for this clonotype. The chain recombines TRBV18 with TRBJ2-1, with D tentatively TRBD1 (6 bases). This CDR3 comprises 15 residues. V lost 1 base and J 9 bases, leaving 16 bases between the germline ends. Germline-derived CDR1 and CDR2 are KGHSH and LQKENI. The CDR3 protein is CASSPLDGQSTEQFF. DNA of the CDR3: TGTGCCAGCTCACCACTGGACGGACAGAGTACTGAGCAGTTCTTC.

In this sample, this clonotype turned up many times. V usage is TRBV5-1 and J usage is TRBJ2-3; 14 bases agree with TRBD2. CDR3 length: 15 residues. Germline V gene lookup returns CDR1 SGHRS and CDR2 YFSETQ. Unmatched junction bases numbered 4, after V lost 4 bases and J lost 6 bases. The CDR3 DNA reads TGCGCCAGCAGCCTGACTAGCGGGAGGGAGGATACGCAGTATTTT. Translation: CASSLTSGREDTQYF.

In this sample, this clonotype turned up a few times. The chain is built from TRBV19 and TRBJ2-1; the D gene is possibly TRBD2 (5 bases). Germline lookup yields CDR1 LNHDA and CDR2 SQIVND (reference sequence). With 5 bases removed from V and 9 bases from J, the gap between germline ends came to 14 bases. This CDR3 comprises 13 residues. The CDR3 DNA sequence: TGTGCCAGTAGTGCCCGTCCGGGAACTGAGCAGTTCTTC. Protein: CASSARPGTEQFF.

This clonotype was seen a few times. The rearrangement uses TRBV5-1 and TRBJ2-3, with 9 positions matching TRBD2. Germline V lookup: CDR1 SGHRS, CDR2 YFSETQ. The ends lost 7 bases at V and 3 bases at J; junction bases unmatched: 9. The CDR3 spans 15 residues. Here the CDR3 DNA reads TGCGCCAGCTTAAAAGCGGGAGGAGGGACAGATACGCAGTATTTT. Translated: CASLKAGGGTDTQYF.